This TCR beta chain was observed in a study of T cells in Graves' hyperthyroidism and ophthalmopathy. Exclusion followed for patients with uncontrolled infection, other autoimmune disease, pregnancy or lactation. Amplification yielded TCR beta CDR3 regions, with RNA transcripts as the source. HTBI primers were employed in a first-round RT-PCR of the TCR CDR3. TCRdb fed the multiplex PCR reads into MiXCR, producing one record per CDR3 protein. The top ten hold approximately 18% of the sample, which has approximately 530,000 distinct CDR3 sequences, 16% seen once. This clonotype was recorded many times. V trimming: 5 bases; J trimming: 0 bases; junction bases outside the gene matches: 10. This CDR3 has 15 residues. Germline V gene data show CDR1 as DFQATT and CDR2 as SNEGSKA (reference sequence).

J is TRBJ2-7 and V is TRBV20-1; 7 nucleotides match TRBD1. The sample taken for sequencing was blood. The sequence came from a woman between 18 and 29 years old with Graves' hyperthyroidism. This CDR3 is CSADKFRDSSYEQYF. DNA of the CDR3: TGCAGTGCTGACAAGTTCCGGGACAGCTCCTACGAGCAGTACTTC.